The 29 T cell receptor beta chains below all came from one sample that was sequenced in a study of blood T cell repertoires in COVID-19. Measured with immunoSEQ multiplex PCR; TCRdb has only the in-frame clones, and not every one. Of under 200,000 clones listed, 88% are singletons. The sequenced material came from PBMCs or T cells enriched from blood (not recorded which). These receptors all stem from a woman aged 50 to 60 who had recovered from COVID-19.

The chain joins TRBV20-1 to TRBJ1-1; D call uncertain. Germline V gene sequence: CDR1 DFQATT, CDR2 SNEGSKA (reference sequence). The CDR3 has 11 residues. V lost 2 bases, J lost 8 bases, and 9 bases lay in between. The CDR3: CSARSQREAFF. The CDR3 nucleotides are TGCAGTGCTAGATCACAGCGGGAAGCTTTCTTT.

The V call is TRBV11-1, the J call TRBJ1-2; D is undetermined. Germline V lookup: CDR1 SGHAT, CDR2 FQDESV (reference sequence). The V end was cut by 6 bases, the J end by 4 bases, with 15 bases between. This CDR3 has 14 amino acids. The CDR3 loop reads CASSLSQTLYGYTF. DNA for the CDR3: TGTGCCAGCAGTCTTAGCCAGACCCTCTATGGCTACACCTTC.

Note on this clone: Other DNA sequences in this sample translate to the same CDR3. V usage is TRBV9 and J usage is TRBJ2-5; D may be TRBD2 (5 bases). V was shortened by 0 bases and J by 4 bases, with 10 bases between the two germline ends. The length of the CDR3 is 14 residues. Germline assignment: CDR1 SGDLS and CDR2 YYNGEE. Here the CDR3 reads CASSVGLAAETQYF. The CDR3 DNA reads TGTGCCAGCAGCGTAGGGCTAGCTGCAGAGACCCAGTACTTC.

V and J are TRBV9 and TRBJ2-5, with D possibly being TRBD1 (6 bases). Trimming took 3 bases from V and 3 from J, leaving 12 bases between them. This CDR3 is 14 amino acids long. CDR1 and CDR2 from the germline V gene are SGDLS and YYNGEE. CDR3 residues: CASSAFRTEETQYF. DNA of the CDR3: TGTGCCAGCAGCGCGTTCCGGACAGAAGAGACCCAGTACTTC.

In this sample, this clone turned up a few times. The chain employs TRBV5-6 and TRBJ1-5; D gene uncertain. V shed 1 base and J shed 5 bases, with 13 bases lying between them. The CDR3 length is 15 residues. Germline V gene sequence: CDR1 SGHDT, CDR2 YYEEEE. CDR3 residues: CASSLWAAGYQPQHF. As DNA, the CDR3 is TGTGCCAGCAGCTTGTGGGCAGCGGGTTATCAGCCCCAGCATTTT. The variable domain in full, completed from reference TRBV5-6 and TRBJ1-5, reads DAGVTQSPTHLIKTRGQQVTLRCSPKSGHDTVSWYQQALGQGPQFIFQYYEEEERQRGNFPDRFSGHQFPNYSSELNVNALLLGDSALYLCASSLWAAGYQPQHFGDGTRLSIL.

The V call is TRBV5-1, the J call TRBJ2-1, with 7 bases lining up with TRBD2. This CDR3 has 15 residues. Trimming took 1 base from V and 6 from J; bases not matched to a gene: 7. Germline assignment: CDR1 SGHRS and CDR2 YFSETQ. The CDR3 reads CASSLRPASGNEQFF. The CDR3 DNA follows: TGCGCCAGCAGCTTGCGACCGGCTAGCGGCAATGAGCAGTTCTTC.

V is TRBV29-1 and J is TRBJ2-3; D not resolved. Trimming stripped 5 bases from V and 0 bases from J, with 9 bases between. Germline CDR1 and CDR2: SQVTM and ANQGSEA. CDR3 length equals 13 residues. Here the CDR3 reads CSVRQLSTDTQYF. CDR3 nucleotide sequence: TGCAGCGTTCGCCAGTTAAGCACAGATACGCAGTATTTT.

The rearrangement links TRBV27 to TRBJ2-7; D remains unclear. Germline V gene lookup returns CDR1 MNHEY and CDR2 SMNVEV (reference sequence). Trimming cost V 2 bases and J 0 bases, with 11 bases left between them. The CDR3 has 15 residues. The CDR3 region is CASSLDFRSSYEQYF. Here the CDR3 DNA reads TGTGCCAGCAGTTTAGACTTCCGGAGCTCCTACGAGCAGTACTTC.

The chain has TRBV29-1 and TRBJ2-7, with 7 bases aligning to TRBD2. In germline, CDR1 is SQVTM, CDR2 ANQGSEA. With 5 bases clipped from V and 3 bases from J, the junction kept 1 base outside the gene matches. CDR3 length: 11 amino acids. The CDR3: CSVPGGYEQYF. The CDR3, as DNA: TGCAGCGTTCCGGGGGGCTACGAGCAGTACTTC.

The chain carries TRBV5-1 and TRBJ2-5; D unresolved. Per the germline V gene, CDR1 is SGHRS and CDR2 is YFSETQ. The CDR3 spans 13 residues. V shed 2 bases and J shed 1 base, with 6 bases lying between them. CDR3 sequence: CASSFPSQETQYF. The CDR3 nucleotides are TGCGCCAGCAGCTTCCCCAGCCAAGAGACCCAGTACTTC.

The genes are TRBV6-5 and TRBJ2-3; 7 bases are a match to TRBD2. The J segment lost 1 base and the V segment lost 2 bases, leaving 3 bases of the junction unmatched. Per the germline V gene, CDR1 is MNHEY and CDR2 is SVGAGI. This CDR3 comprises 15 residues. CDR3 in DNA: TGTGCCAGCAGTTACCAGGCGGGAGGCACAGATACGCAGTATTTT. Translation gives CASSYQAGGTDTQYF.

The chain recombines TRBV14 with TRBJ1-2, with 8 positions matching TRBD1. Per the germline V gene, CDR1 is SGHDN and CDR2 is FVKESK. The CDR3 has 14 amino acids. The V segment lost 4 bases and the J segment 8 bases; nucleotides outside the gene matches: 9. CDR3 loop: CASSPTDRVWGYTF. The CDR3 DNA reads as TGTGCCAGCAGCCCTACGGACAGGGTGTGGGGCTACACCTTC.

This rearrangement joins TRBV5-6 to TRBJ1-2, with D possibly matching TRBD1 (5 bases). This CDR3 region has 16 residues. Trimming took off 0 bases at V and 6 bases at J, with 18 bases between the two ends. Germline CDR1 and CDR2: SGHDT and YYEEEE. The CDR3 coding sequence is TGTGCCAGCAGCTTGGATTTGCTCAGGGAGGAAAATGGCTACACCTTC. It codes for CASSLDLLREENGYTF. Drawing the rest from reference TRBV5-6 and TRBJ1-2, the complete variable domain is DAGVTQSPTHLIKTRGQQVTLRCSPKSGHDTVSWYQQALGQGPQFIFQYYEEEERQRGNFPDRFSGHQFPNYSSELNVNALLLGDSALYLCASSLDLLREENGYTFGSGTRLTVV.

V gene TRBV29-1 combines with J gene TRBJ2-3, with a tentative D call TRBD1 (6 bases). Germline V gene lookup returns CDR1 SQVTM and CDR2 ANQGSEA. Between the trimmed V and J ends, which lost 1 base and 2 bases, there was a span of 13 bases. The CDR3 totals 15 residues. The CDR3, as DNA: TGCAGCGTTGAAGGCGGCAGGGGCCCCACAGATACGCAGTATTTT. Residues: CSVEGGRGPTDTQYF.

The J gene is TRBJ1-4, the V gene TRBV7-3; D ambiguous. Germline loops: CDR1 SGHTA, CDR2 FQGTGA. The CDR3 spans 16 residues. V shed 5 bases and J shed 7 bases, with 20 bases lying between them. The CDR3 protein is CASSPPVWQVVEKLFF. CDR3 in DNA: TGTGCCAGCAGCCCTCCCGTGTGGCAGGTCGTTGAAAAACTGTTTTTT.

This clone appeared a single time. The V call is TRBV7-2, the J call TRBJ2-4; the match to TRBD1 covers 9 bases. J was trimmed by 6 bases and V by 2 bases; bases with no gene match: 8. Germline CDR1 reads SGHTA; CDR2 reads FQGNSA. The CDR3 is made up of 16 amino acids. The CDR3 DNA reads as TGTGCCAGCAGCTTAAGGCGACAGGGGGGCAGAAACATTCAGTACTTC. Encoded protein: CASSLRRQGGRNIQYF.

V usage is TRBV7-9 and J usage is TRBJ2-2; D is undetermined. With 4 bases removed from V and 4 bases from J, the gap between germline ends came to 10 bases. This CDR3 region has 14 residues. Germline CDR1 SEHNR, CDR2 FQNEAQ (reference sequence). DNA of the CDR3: TGTGCCAGCAGCTCAAACTCCGCCACCGGGGAGCTGTTTTTT. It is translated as CASSSNSATGELFF.

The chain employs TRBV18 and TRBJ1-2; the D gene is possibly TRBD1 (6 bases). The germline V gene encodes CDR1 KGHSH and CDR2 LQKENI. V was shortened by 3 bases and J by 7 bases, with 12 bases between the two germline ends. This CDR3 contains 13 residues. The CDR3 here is CASSPDSLGGYTF. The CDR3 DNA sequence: TGTGCCAGCTCACCGGACAGTCTGGGTGGCTACACCTTC.

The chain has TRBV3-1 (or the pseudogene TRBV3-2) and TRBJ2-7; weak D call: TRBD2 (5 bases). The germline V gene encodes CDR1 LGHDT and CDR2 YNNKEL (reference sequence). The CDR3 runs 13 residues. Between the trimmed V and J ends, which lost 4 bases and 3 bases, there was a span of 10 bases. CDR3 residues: CASSPEVVYEQYF. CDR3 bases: TGTGCCAGCAGCCCGGAGGTGGTCTACGAGCAGTACTTC.

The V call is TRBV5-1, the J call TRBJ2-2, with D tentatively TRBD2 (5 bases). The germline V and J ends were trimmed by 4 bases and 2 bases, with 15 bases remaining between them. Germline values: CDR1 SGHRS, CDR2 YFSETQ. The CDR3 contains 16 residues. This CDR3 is CASSPWAGTNTGELFF. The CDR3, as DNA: TGCGCCAGCAGCCCGTGGGCGGGCACTAACACCGGGGAGCTGTTTTTT.

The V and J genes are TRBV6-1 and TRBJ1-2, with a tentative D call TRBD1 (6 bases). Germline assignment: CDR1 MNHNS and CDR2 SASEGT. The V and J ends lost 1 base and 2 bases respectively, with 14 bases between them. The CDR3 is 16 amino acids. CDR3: CASSEEIDRKNYGYTF. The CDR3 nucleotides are TGTGCCAGCAGTGAAGAAATTGACAGGAAAAACTATGGCTACACCTTC.

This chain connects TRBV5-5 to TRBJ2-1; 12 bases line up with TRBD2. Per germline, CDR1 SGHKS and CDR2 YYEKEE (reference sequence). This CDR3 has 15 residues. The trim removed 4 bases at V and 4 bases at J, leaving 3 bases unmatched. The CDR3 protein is CASSLGTSGYNEQFF. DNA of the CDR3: TGTGCCAGCAGCCTCGGGACTAGCGGGTACAATGAGCAGTTCTTC.

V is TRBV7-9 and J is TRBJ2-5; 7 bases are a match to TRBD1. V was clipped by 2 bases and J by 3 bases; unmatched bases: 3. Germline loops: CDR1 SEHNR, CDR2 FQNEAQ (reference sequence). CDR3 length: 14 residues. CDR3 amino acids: CASSLTGVKETQYF. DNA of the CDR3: TGTGCCAGCAGCTTAACAGGGGTAAAAGAGACCCAGTACTTC.

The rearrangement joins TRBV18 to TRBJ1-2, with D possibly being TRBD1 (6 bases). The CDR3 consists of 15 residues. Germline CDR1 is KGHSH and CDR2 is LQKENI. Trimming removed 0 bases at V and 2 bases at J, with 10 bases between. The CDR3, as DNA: TGTGCCAGCTCACCACCTACTACAGGGAACTATGGCTACACCTTC. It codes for CASSPPTTGNYGYTF.

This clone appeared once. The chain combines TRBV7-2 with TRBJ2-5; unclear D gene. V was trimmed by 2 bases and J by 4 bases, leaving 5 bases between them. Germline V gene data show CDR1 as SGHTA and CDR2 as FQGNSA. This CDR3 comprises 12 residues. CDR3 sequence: CASSLSLETQYF. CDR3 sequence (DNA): TGTGCCAGCAGCTTAAGCTTAGAGACCCAGTACTTC.

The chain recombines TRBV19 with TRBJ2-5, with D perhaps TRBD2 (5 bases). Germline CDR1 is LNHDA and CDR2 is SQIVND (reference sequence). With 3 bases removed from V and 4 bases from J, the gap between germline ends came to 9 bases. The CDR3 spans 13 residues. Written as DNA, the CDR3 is TGTGCCAGTAGTATCGGAGGTGGAGAGACCCAGTACTTC. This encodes CASSIGGGETQYF.

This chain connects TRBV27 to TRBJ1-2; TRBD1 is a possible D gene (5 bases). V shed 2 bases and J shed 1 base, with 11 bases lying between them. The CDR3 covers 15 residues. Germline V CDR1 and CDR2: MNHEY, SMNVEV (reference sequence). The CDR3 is CASSLAGSSNYGYTF. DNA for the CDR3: TGTGCCAGCAGTTTAGCAGGGTCAAGTAACTATGGCTACACCTTC.

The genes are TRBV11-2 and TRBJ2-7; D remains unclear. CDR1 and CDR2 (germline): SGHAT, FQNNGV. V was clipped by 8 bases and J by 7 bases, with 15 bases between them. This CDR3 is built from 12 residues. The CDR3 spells CASSLEIWEQYF. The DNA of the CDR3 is TGTGCCAGCTCTTTGGAGATTTGGGAGCAGTACTTC. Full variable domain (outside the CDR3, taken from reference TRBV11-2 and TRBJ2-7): EAGVAQSPRYKIIEKRQSVAFWCNPISGHATLYWYQQILGQGPKLLIQFQNNGVVDDSQLPKDRFSAERLKGVDSTLKIQPAKLEDSAVYLCASSLEIWEQYFGPGTRLTVT.

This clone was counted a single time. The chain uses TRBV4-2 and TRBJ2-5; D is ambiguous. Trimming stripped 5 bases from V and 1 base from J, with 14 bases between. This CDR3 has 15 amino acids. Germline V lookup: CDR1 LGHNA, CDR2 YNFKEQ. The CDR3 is CASSTTLASQETQYF. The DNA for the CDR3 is TGTGCCAGCAGCACAACCCTGGCCAGCCAAGAGACCCAGTACTTC.